This entry lists 9 T cell receptor beta chains sequenced from one sample in a study of T cells in tuberculosis. Time point given: new active TB diagnosis, blood taken before or within 7 days of starting treatment. Assay: immunoSEQ multiplex PCR; the TCRdb copy retains only in-frame clones and omits some. The profile shows about 34,000 clones, over 85% of them singletons. The material was PBMCs, obtained at tuberculosis diagnosis. The receptor set was obtained from an adult with tuberculosis.

As regards this clone: At the DNA level, this CDR3 is encoded by other sequences in the same sample as well. This chain links TRBV19 with TRBJ1-5; no definite D call. Trimming stripped 3 bases from V and 6 bases from J, with 6 bases between. Germline V gives CDR1 LNHDA, CDR2 SQIVND (reference sequence). This CDR3 has 12 amino acids. CDR3 nucleotides: TGTGCCAGTAGTATCGGAGGTCAGCCCCAGCATTTT. Amino acid sequence: CASSIGGQPQHF.

The chain has TRBV5-4 and TRBJ1-2; 10 nucleotides agree with TRBD1. CDR1 and CDR2 from the germline V gene are SGHNT and YYREEE (reference sequence). The CDR3 length is 15 residues. V was pared by 4 bases and J by 6 bases, with 9 bases of the junction left unmatched. The CDR3 sequence: CASSPQGDRGDGYTF. The CDR3 DNA is TGTGCCAGCAGCCCGCAAGGGGACAGGGGCGATGGCTACACCTTC.

The rearrangement joins TRBV2 to TRBJ1-1; D remains unclear. From germline, CDR1 is SNHLY and CDR2 FYNNEI. The V end lost 4 bases, the J end lost 1 base, and 10 bases lay between the germline ends. This CDR3 comprises 14 residues. The DNA of the CDR3 is TGTGCCAGCAGTGTCGGTGGCGGGAACACTGAAGCTTTCTTT. Its translation: CASSVGGGNTEAFF.

V gene TRBV10-2 combines with J gene TRBJ2-7, with TRBD2 matching 7 bases. V trimming: 1 base; J trimming: 5 bases; junction bases outside the gene matches: 2. CDR1 and CDR2 (germline): WSHSY, SAAADI. The CDR3 extends over 13 amino acids. The CDR3 nucleotides are TGCGCCAGCAGTGAGTTACTAGCGAACGAGCAGTACTTC. It yields the protein CASSELLANEQYF.

The chain couples TRBV27 to TRBJ2-7, with 8 bases that match TRBD1. Germline loops: CDR1 MNHEY, CDR2 SMNVEV (reference sequence). V was clipped by 6 bases and J by 5 bases; unmatched bases: 3. The CDR3 has 12 residues. CDR3 DNA sequence: TGTGCCAGCAGGACAGGGGCCCACGAGCAGTACTTC. It yields the protein CASRTGAHEQYF.

This rearrangement joins TRBV4-2 to TRBJ1-1; D is unclear. The CDR3 has 13 amino acids. CDR1 LGHNA and CDR2 YNFKEQ come from the germline V gene. Deletions cut 9 bases from V and 1 base from J, with 12 bases between. CDR3 coding DNA: TGTGCCAGTACTGAAACTCGGAACACTGAAGCTTTCTTT. Encoded protein: CASTETRNTEAFF.

This chain links TRBV2 with TRBJ2-1; 7 bases fit TRBD1. Per the germline V gene, CDR1 is SNHLY and CDR2 is FYNNEI. Trimming took 7 bases from V and 7 from J; bases not matched to a gene: 13. The CDR3 runs 15 residues. Written as DNA, the CDR3 is TGTGCCAGCACTAGGGACAGAGCAAATGGTAATGAGCAGTTCTTC. Translated, it gives CASTRDRANGNEQFF.

The rearrangement links TRBV2 to TRBJ2-7, with TRBD2 as a possible D gene (6 bases). V was shortened by 4 bases and J by 6 bases, with 10 bases between the two germline ends. Germline assignment: CDR1 SNHLY and CDR2 FYNNEI. CDR3 size: 12 residues. For the CDR3, the DNA is TGTGCCAGCAGTGGTGTGGGGGGCGAGCAGTACTTC. This encodes CASSGVGGEQYF.

The chain joins TRBV5-4 to TRBJ2-7; TRBD2 agrees at 10 bases. Trimming removed 0 bases from V and 6 bases from J; junction bases left unmatched: 12. Looked up from germline, CDR1 is SGHNT and CDR2 is YYREEE (reference sequence). The CDR3 has 17 residues. The CDR3 loop is CASSLDGGLAIGSEQYF. Written as DNA, the CDR3 is TGTGCCAGCAGCTTGGACGGGGGACTAGCGATCGGGAGCGAGCAGTACTTC. The entire variable domain, with the rest obtained from reference TRBV5-4 and TRBJ2-7, is as follows: ETGVTQSPTHLIKTRGQQVTLRCSSQSGHNTVSWYQQALGQGPQFIFQYYREEENGRGNFPPRFSGLQFPNYSSELNVNALELDDSALYLCASSLDGGLAIGSEQYFGPGTRLTVT.